A single sample gave rise to the 27 T cell receptor beta chains below, sequenced in a study of T cells in localized non-small cell lung cancer. The repertoire was sequenced with immunoSEQ multiplex PCR; TCRdb's copy has only in-frame clones and lacks some. The table includes 40,000 or so clones, approximately 80% detected once. The sample here was peripheral blood mononuclear cells, taken before any cancer treatment. The receptors shown here come from a male donor older than 55 with stage II lung adenocarcinoma.

Only a few counts were recorded for this clone. The CDR3 loop is CASSLTELGPQHF. As DNA, the CDR3 is TGTGCCAGCAGTCTGACAGAGTTAGGGCCCCAGCATTTT. The chain joins TRBV2 to TRBJ1-5; TRBD1 might be the D (5 bases). This CDR3 is 13 amino acids long. The germline V gene has CDR1 SNHLY and CDR2 FYNNEI. Between the trimmed V and J ends, which lost 5 bases and 9 bases, there was a span of 14 bases.

The chain uses TRBV7-2 and TRBJ2-3; D remains ambiguous. The CDR3 consists of 17 residues. V was trimmed by 6 bases and J by 7 bases, leaving 26 bases between them. CDR1 is SGHTA and CDR2 is FQGNSA in the germline V gene. The CDR3 coding sequence is TGTGCCAGCAGAAACCTTGAGACGGGCCCCTTTGGGTATACGCAGTATTTT. Residues: CASRNLETGPFGYTQYF.

This chain links TRBV6-1 with TRBJ2-4, with a tentative D call TRBD2 (5 bases). Germline CDR1 reads MNHNS; CDR2 reads SASEGT. The ends were cut back, 10 bases at V and 0 bases at J, with 13 bases in the middle. The CDR3 runs 14 residues. In DNA, the CDR3 is TGTGCCACCAAAGAGGGCCTAGCCAAAAACATTCAGTACTTC. Amino acid sequence: CATKEGLAKNIQYF.

The rearrangement links TRBV30 to TRBJ1-5, with D perhaps TRBD1 (5 bases). Germline CDR1 is GTSNPN and CDR2 is SVGIG (reference sequence). The V end lost 3 bases, the J end lost 0 bases, and 6 bases lay between the germline ends. CDR3 length: 13 amino acids. The CDR3 is CAWRRGSNQPQHF. In nucleotides, the CDR3 is TGTGCCTGGAGAAGGGGTAGCAATCAGCCCCAGCATTTT.

The V and J genes are TRBV11-2 and TRBJ2-1; unclear D gene. V gave up 0 bases and J gave up 6 bases, with 6 bases separating them. The CDR3 is made up of 13 amino acids. The germline gives CDR1 SGHAT, CDR2 FQNNGV. CDR3 protein: CASSLDRGNEQFF. The CDR3, as DNA: TGTGCCAGCAGCTTAGATCGAGGCAATGAGCAGTTCTTC.

Written as DNA, the CDR3 is TGTGCCAGCAGTGCCGAACGGGGGAAGGGACATGAGCAGTTCTTC. Translated: CASSAERGKGHEQFF. The chain couples TRBV6-4 to TRBJ2-1; a possible D gene is TRBD2 (6 bases). This CDR3 region has 15 residues. Germline CDR1 reads MRHNA; CDR2 reads SNTAGT. Trimming cost V 4 bases and J 8 bases, with 18 bases left between them.

This clone appeared a few times. The genes are TRBV11-2 and TRBJ2-3; TRBD2 aligns across 11 bases. This CDR3 comprises 14 residues. CDR1 and CDR2 (germline): SGHAT, FQNNGV. Trimming took 6 bases from V and 5 from J; bases not matched to a gene: 4. CDR3 residues: CASRSGTSGDTQYF. CDR3 DNA: TGTGCCAGCAGATCCGGGACTAGCGGAGATACGCAGTATTTT.

This chain joins TRBV30 and TRBJ2-1; 7 bases match TRBD2. Trimming cost V 2 bases and J 7 bases; bases outside gene matches: 8. The CDR3 is made up of 14 amino acids. Germline assignment: CDR1 GTSNPN and CDR2 SVGIG (reference sequence). CDR3 coding DNA: TGTGCCTGGAGTAAACTAGCGATAGGGAATGAGCAGTTCTTC. It specifies CAWSKLAIGNEQFF.

The J gene is TRBJ2-1, the V gene TRBV7-8, with 8 bases fitting TRBD2. CDR1 SGHVS and CDR2 FQNEAQ come from the germline V gene. This CDR3 contains 15 residues. J gave up 8 bases and V 2 bases, and 8 bases lay outside the gene matches. Here the CDR3 reads CASSLMSGRIHEQFF. Written as DNA, the CDR3 is TGTGCCAGCAGCTTAATGAGCGGGAGAATCCATGAGCAGTTCTTC.

Points on this clone: Other DNA sequences in the sample encode the same CDR3. This chain joins TRBV5-1 and TRBJ2-1; D is possibly TRBD2 (5 bases). Germline CDR1 is SGHRS and CDR2 is YFSETQ. The CDR3 is 15 residues long. V lost 2 bases to trimming and J lost 1 base, with 10 bases between them. The CDR3 spells CASSLGGQSYNEQFF. CDR3 coding DNA: TGCGCCAGCAGCTTAGGCGGGCAATCCTACAATGAGCAGTTCTTC.

The genes are TRBV25-1 and TRBJ2-7; maybe TRBD2 (6 bases). This CDR3 comprises 13 residues. The V end was cut by 4 bases, the J end by 5 bases, with 12 bases between. Germline lookup yields CDR1 MGHDK and CDR2 SYGVNS. The CDR3 reads CASSVREGHEQYF. In DNA, the CDR3 is TGTGCCAGCAGTGTGCGGGAAGGACACGAGCAGTACTTC.

The chain links TRBV7-6 to TRBJ2-5, with D uncertain. CDR3 length: 15 residues. Trimming removed 4 bases at V and 5 bases at J, with 17 bases between. Germline V gene lookup returns CDR1 SGHVS and CDR2 FNYEAQ. This CDR3 is CASSSSVGIGETQYF. The DNA of the CDR3 is TGTGCCAGCAGCTCCTCCGTGGGGATCGGGGAGACCCAGTACTTC.

V is TRBV29-1 and J is TRBJ1-2, with D unclear. Germline V lookup: CDR1 SQVTM, CDR2 ANQGSEA. The ends were cut back, 7 bases at V and 2 bases at J, with 11 bases in the middle. This CDR3 spans 12 amino acids. The CDR3 nucleotides are TGCAGCGCCCACGACGAGAACTATGGCTACACCTTC. Protein: CSAHDENYGYTF.

The chain recombines TRBV27 with TRBJ2-7; D is uncertain. The CDR3 consists of 11 residues. CDR1 and CDR2 from the germline V gene are MNHEY and SMNVEV (reference sequence). V dropped 6 bases and J dropped 7 bases, with 10 bases sitting between them. In nucleotides, the CDR3 is TGTGCCAGCAGAAAATCTGGGGAGCAGTACTTC. Its protein is CASRKSGEQYF.

The chain links TRBV27 to TRBJ2-1, with TRBD2 as a possible D gene (5 bases). The V and J ends lost 4 bases and 6 bases respectively, with 16 bases between them. The CDR3 consists of 15 residues. Germline values: CDR1 MNHEY, CDR2 SMNVEV (reference sequence). DNA of the CDR3: TGTGCCAGCAGTTACCGAGGGCAGGCAGTCAATGAGCAGTTCTTC. It encodes CASSYRGQAVNEQFF.

The rearrangement joins TRBV9 to TRBJ2-2; perhaps TRBD2 as D (5 bases). V gave up 4 bases and J gave up 6 bases, with 7 bases separating them. Germline lookup yields CDR1 SGDLS and CDR2 YYNGEE. There are 12 residues in the CDR3. CDR3 bases: TGTGCCAGCAGCCCCGGGGCCGGGGAGCTGTTTTTT. As protein: CASSPGAGELFF.

This clone came up once. V and J are TRBV5-4 and TRBJ2-3, with D uncertain. Trimming removed 3 bases at V and 5 bases at J, with 10 bases between. The CDR3 contains 13 residues. CDR1 SGHNT and CDR2 YYREEE come from the germline V gene (reference sequence). The CDR3 region has the DNA TGTGCCAGCAGCTCCAGTCCGGGAGATACGCAGTATTTT. It codes for CASSSSPGDTQYF.

This chain uses TRBV30 with TRBJ1-1; D unclear. CDR3 length equals 15 residues. The germline V and J ends were trimmed by 2 bases and 5 bases, with 18 bases remaining between them. Germline loops: CDR1 GTSNPN, CDR2 SVGIG (reference sequence). Here the CDR3 DNA reads TGTGCCTGGAGTCCTCCGCGTCCTCCGCGGACTGAAGCTTTCTTT. It translates to CAWSPPRPPRTEAFF.

V usage is TRBV5-4 and J usage is TRBJ2-1; the match to TRBD2 covers 7 bases. In germline, CDR1 is SGHNT, CDR2 YYREEE (reference sequence). V lost 0 bases, J lost 0 bases, and 0 bases stayed unmatched. The CDR3 extends over 15 amino acids. The CDR3 is CASSLGGSSYNEQFF. In DNA, the CDR3 is TGTGCCAGCAGCTTGGGCGGGAGCTCCTACAATGAGCAGTTCTTC.

V usage is TRBV30 and J usage is TRBJ1-1, with unresolved D. V lost 4 bases and J lost 0, with 12 bases in between. Germline CDR1 GTSNPN, CDR2 SVGIG (reference sequence). The CDR3 is 14 residues long. CDR3 sequence reads: CAWTGSLMNTEAFF. The CDR3 DNA reads TGTGCCTGGACGGGGTCCCTTATGAACACTGAAGCTTTCTTT.

The DNA of the CDR3 is TGTGCCAGCAGCTTGGAAGGCGGATCCTATAAGGGGCCCACCATATATTTT. Amino acids: CASSLEGGSYKGPTIYF. This chain joins TRBV5-4 and TRBJ1-3; maybe TRBD1 (5 bases). There are 17 residues in the CDR3. Trimming took off 0 bases at V and 9 bases at J, with 22 bases between the two ends. Per germline, CDR1 SGHNT and CDR2 YYREEE (reference sequence).

The chain couples TRBV18 to TRBJ2-1; 11 nucleotides align to TRBD2. From germline, CDR1 is KGHSH and CDR2 LQKENI. V gave up 5 bases and J gave up 3 bases; unmatched junction bases: 3. CDR3 length equals 15 residues. CDR3 nucleotides: TGTGCCAGCTCAGGGACTAGCGGACTCTACAATGAGCAGTTCTTC. Encoded protein: CASSGTSGLYNEQFF. The whole variable domain, remainder taken from reference TRBV18 and TRBJ2-1, is NAGVMQNPRHLVRRRGQEARLRCSPMKGHSHVYWYRQLPEEGLKFMVYLQKENIIDESGMPKERFSAEFPKEGPSILRIQQVVRGDSAAYFCASSGTSGLYNEQFFGPGTRLTVL.

Only a few counts were recorded for this clone. The chain recombines TRBV19 with TRBJ2-3, with D unresolved. This CDR3 is 13 amino acids long. Deletions cut 5 bases from V and 0 bases from J, with 6 bases between. From germline, CDR1 is LNHDA and CDR2 SQIVND (reference sequence). The CDR3 DNA follows: TGTGCCAGTAGTCGGCCTAGCACAGATACGCAGTATTTT. Translating it yields CASSRPSTDTQYF.

CDR3 loop: CATGSLASGSLADTQYF. CDR3 coding DNA: TGTGCCACTGGGTCCTTGGCTAGCGGGAGTTTAGCAGATACGCAGTATTTT. V is TRBV19 and J is TRBJ2-3, with 10 bases that match TRBD2. The CDR3 contains 17 residues. The V and J ends lost 10 bases and 4 bases, in that order; junction bases with no gene match: 17. Germline values: CDR1 LNHDA, CDR2 SQIVND (reference sequence).

CDR3 DNA: TGCGCCAGATATCCCGGTTGGGACACTGAAAGGACCCAGTACTTC. This codes for CARYPGWDTERTQYF. The chain joins TRBV23-1 to TRBJ2-5; possibly TRBD1 for D (6 bases). TRBV23-1 is identified as an open reading frame with a role that is uncertain. V lost 9 bases, J lost 7 bases, and 24 bases lay in between. This CDR3 spans 15 amino acids.

The chain combines TRBV14 with TRBJ2-1, with 9 bases identical to TRBD2. CDR1 SGHDN and CDR2 FVKESK come from the germline V gene. The CDR3 length is 15 residues. The trim removed 1 base at V and 4 bases at J, leaving 2 bases unmatched. CDR3 amino acids: CASSQGTSEYNEQFF. DNA for the CDR3: TGTGCCAGCAGCCAAGGGACTAGCGAGTACAATGAGCAGTTCTTC.

The chain recombines TRBV9 with TRBJ2-1; D perhaps matches TRBD1 (6 bases). V dropped 2 bases and J dropped 4 bases, with 16 bases sitting between them. The CDR3 consists of 16 residues. Germline V CDR1 and CDR2: SGDLS, YYNGEE. CDR3 residues: CASSVDRQVGYNEQFF. In nucleotides, the CDR3 is TGTGCCAGCAGCGTTGACAGACAGGTGGGATACAATGAGCAGTTCTTC. Variable domain in full (rest from reference TRBV9 and TRBJ2-1): DSGVTQTPKHLITATGQRVTLRCSPRSGDLSVYWYQQSLDQGLQFLIQYYNGEERAKGNILERFSAQQFPDLHSELNLSSLELGDSALYFCASSVDRQVGYNEQFFGPGTRLTVL.